This TCR beta chain was recorded in a study of graft-versus-host responses after intestinal transplantation. Study results and limitations: Detection of GvH clones occurred in recipient marrow, and some had their first appearance in ileum or blood.

Per the germline V gene, CDR1 is SGHNT and CDR2 is YYREEE (reference sequence). With 4 bases clipped from V and 4 bases from J, the junction kept 4 bases outside the gene matches. This CDR3 spans 13 amino acids. With regard to this clone: Antigen unknown.

The assay was immunoSEQ multiplex PCR, and TCRdb's table has in-frame clones only and misses some. The sample holds around 30,000 clones; around 90% are singletons and the top ten take around 10%. The sequence derives from a human patient who received an intestinal transplant, so some T cells may come from the graft donor. The chain employs TRBV5-4 and TRBJ1-2, with 7 bases that match TRBD1. The source material was PBMCs, sampled around 430 days after intestinal transplantation. The chain's CDR3 is CASSRGQIYGYTF. The DNA of the CDR3 is TGTGCCAGCAGCCGGGGACAGATCTATGGCTACACCTTC.